What follows describes a single TCR beta chain. The clone's antigen remains unknown. Base qualities were left out, and no much larger clone turns up one base away. This record belongs to a study (dated by TCRdb to the mid-2010s). The method was RT-PCR. The instrument given in TCRdb is Illumina MiSeq. TCRdb redid the processing of the public reads, applying fastp at Q25 and MiXCR, and retained in-frame beta chains. Rows are combined by CDR3 protein, so each entry shows the most common genes and DNA. The sample table holds about 680,000 distinct CDR3 sequences, of which more than 13% were seen once. 3.6% of the sample belongs to the ten largest clones. The CDR3 numbers 13 residues from cysteine through phenylalanine. CDR3 DNA is the only sequence kept; it has 39 bases, read in frame from the first base. According to the germline V gene, CDR1 reads SGHRS and CDR2 reads YFSETQ. Germline trimming: 5 bases from V, 10 bases from J; junction bases outside gene matches: 11.

The rearrangement combines TRBV5-1 with TRBJ1-1; the central 7 bases match TRBD1. The sequenced sample consisted of memory CD4+ T cells from blood. The receptor comes from a female donor in good health, serving as a healthy control. The DNA sequence reads TGCGCCAGCAGACCTTCTATTACAGGGGCAGCTTTCTTT. Its amino acids are CASRPSITGAAFF. Outside the CDR3, residues come from the reference TRBV5-1 and TRBJ1-1 proteins, so the full variable domain is: KAGVTQTPRYLIKTRGQQVTLSCSPISGHRSVSWYQQTPGQGLQFLFEYFSETQRNKGNFPGRFSGRQFSNSRSEMNVSTLELGDSALYLCASRPSITGAAFFGQGTRLTVV.